This T cell receptor beta chain stems from a study of cytomegalovirus exposure and HLA in healthy donors (dated by TCRdb to 2016 to 2017). General notes on the study: In an earlier analysis of 587 of the donors, 276 Gb of sequence data and approximately 120 million unique TCR beta sequences from approximately 180 million T cells were reported. An early release that covered fewer than 750 HLA-typed donors contained 300 to 350 gigabases of sequencing data and 75 million to 100 million unique TCR sequences. The genetic ancestry cluster associated with self-reported Caucasian donors included about four fifths of the roughly 400 genotyped donors. The study was designed to test whether signatures of past pathogen exposure could be identified by cataloging public T cell receptors. Using immunosequencing, the study profiled T cell repertoires from 666 subjects and related those repertoires to cytomegalovirus serostatus. A separate validation cohort of roughly 110 different subjects was used in addition to the roughly 720-subject first cohort. The study combined high-throughput TCR immunosequencing, statistical association of individual TCRs with disease status, and machine learning to predict cytomegalovirus infection status. A later analysis re-examined previously published TCR beta repertoires from hundreds of donors and added high-resolution HLA genotyping to investigate patterns of TCR occurrence. Rather than using new phenotypic data, the later analysis identified candidate immune exposures from TCR beta sequences and from how often those sequences occurred across donors. In an earlier analysis of 587 of the donors, high-throughput TCR beta sequencing was used to judge whether each TCR beta V gene segment behaved as functional or pseudogenic. Donor age, sex, ethnicity and CMV serostatus were compiled alongside the repertoire data. In a later genetic analysis, genome-wide SNP genotypes for about three fifths of the roughly 670 donors were used, and that subset was treated as a discovery cohort. All discovery cohort repertoires had been generated using a single sequencing platform. HLA typing included class I and class II loci at four-digit resolution. The number of donors typed differed by locus, with about 629-630 for A, B, C, DRB1 and DQB1, about 500 for DQA1, 600 to 610 for DPA1, and around 460 for DPB1. Four to six DR-DQ haplotypes were handled as single units for association and clustering, since linkage in the cohort was strong. Among about 410 genotyped donors of the cohort, an average of roughly 230,000 unique TCR beta nucleotide sequences was sequenced per donor, of which about 18% were non-productive.

The cohort was made up of approximately 670 healthy bone marrow donors. At the time of sampling, all cohort members were nominally healthy, though unrecorded immune exposures were likely present. The donor was CMV seronegative and was included in the group of about 350 seronegative cohort members. A peripheral blood sample was collected from each donor, and TCR beta sequencing was performed on peripheral blood mononuclear cells. Genomic DNA extraction from the blood cell samples was performed with the Qiagen DNeasy Blood Extraction Kit. The library was generated by the immunoSEQ multiplex PCR assay. The multiplex PCR relied on a mix of 60 forward primers for TCR Vbeta segments and 13 reverse primers for TCR Jbeta segments. Amplification of the CDR3 region of rearranged TCR beta genes was performed with a multiplex PCR assay on genomic DNA. On the Illumina HiSeq System, the amplified TCR beta libraries were sequenced as 87-base-pair reads. Per the authors' processing: In a later analysis, approximately 74 million unique TCR beta chains were counted across the roughly 670 repertoires, and approximately 11 million of these chains were shared by at least two donors. To remove PCR and sequencing errors, raw reads were error-corrected and collapsed into unique sequences using a nearest-neighbor algorithm that merged closely related sequences. To assign V, D and J gene segments, CDR3 sequences were aligned to IMGT reference sequences. For a sequence to be retained, at least a six-nucleotide match to both a V gene segment and a J gene segment was required. A rearrangement counted as productive if the CDR3 had no stop codons and remained in frame with V and J, and every other rearrangement counted as non-productive. CDR3 was defined according to IMGT convention as the region running from the second conserved V-encoded cysteine to the conserved J-encoded phenylalanine. In an earlier analysis of around 640 of the donors, sequences lacking an unambiguous match to a single V gene segment were excluded. In an earlier analysis of 450 to 750 of the donors, a V segment was called functional when productive rearrangements were above 56.7%, and segregating when the standard deviation between donors exceeded 5%. A statistical classification framework was built for diagnosing cytomegalovirus status from the catalog of TCR beta chain sequences. In a later analysis, V and J genes were assigned by comparing TCR nucleotide sequences against IMGT/GENE-DB human TR gene sequences. The TCRdist pipeline was used in a later analysis to assign CDR3 sequences and most-parsimonious VDJ recombination scenarios. In a later analysis, each TCR beta chain was defined by its CDR3 amino acid sequence together with its V-gene family, and reads lacking a unique V-gene family were excluded. As a way to deal with suspected cross-contamination and a sequencing artifact, a later analysis dropped more than 500 nucleotide sequences that were highly shared and had low generation probability. In a later analysis, a clonal expansion index for each public chain was calculated from normalized within-repertoire ranks of inferred template counts. A later analysis computed generation probabilities with a VDJ recombination model fitted to out-of-frame rearrangements, and checked the results against IGoR. In a later analysis, hypergeometric tests were used to score TCR-TCR, TCR-HLA and TCR-CMV co-occurrence, with a repertoire-size bias correction applied to TCR pairs. In a later analysis, false discovery rates were estimated by permuting HLA or CMV assignments 20 times. In a later analysis, co-occurring TCRs were grouped with DBSCAN, and TCRdist sequence similarity was added when clustering was performed within HLA-allele-positive subsets. For co-occurrence clustering, repertoires with fewer than 30,000 or more than 120,000 public chains were excluded, along with about five repertoires with anomalous nucleotide sharing. Held by TCRdb, this immuneACCESS table contains in-frame sequences only and omits some clones. Under half of the omission traces to an unresolved V gene where checked; the cause of the rest is unknown. V, J and clone size are taken as reported in that table, and D and trimming were inferred from the DNA itself. The sample contains about 150,000 clones, about 68% of them found a single time. The top ten hold 2.1% of the sample.

For this clone: The clone's antigen remains unknown. No qualities accompany the bases; no much larger clone lies one base away.

There are 12 amino acids in the CDR3, from cysteine to phenylalanine inclusive. Only the CDR3 region is kept as DNA, spanning 36 bases read in frame from base 1. Trimming removed 5 bases from V and 11 bases from J, leaving 15 bases between the germline ends. The germline V gene (reference sequence) supplies CDR1 LNHNV and CDR2 YYDKDF. Overall results and qualifications from the work: Several of the top co-occurrence clusters appeared to be linked to parvovirus B19, influenza, CMV and Epstein-Barr virus, according to a later analysis. Some IMGT-functional V segments, including TRBV6-2 and TRBV6-3, could not be distinguished by the 87-base-pair reads and were therefore excluded. In both the original and validation cohorts, the classifier was reported to diagnose cytomegalovirus status with high specificity and sensitivity. Across donors, most TCR sequences were observed very rarely, whereas some public TCRs were present in many individuals. A cluster of highly shared sequence variants was judged likely to represent a technical artifact of the sequencing pipeline. In a later analysis, most CMV-associated TCR beta chains were found to appear HLA-restricted, with HLA associations seemingly driven largely by CMV exposure. For the cohort, immune exposure information was limited to CMV serostatus. The presence/absence analyses assumed that sequencing depth was roughly uniform across donors, and that assumption may not be true. Only TCR beta chains were sequenced in this cohort, and the absence of alpha or paired-chain data limited detectable features. According to a later analysis, TCR association rates differed among HLA loci, with DRB1 alleles showing the most associated TCRs and HLA-C alleles showing the fewest. A further reported finding was that TCR beta sequences accurately predicted the HLA-A and HLA-B alleles for most subjects in the first cohort. In an earlier analysis of fewer than 700 of the donors, most TCR beta V segments appeared in productive rearrangements about 90% or about 30% of the time, broadly matching IMGT annotations. Correlated functional status among segregating V segments might be attributable to linkage disequilibrium, but an unknown experimental factor could not be ruled out. When HLA alleles, especially DR and DQ, strongly co-occurred, TCR associations were difficult to assign to individual alleles. Because some donors lacked HLA typing at each locus, the association tests relied only on the typed subset. A later genetic analysis associated a missense DCLRE1C variant with V-gene and J-gene trimming of TCR beta chains, and an independent cohort replicated the association. A total of fewer than 200 TCR beta chains were listed by the study as associated with cytomegalovirus. It was suggested by the authors that the approach could potentially be generalized to other disease states and immunological phenotypes. In a later genetic analysis, fewer N-insertions in productive TCRs were reported among donors in an Asian-associated ancestry cluster than the 666-donor mean. A later analysis associated about 18,000 TCR beta sequences with specific HLA alleles at a false discovery rate of 0.05. In a later analysis, HLA-associated TCR beta chains showed more clonal expansion and lower generation probabilities than non-associated chains that were equally common. Three of the identified cytomegalovirus-associated TCR beta chains were confirmed in vitro to be specific for cytomegalovirus antigens. Because counts were too low, some 16 rarely observed V segments, including chromosome 9 orphons, were excluded from the earlier analysis of 587 of the donors.

The chain employs TRBV15 and TRBJ1-1; 6 matching bases give a weak D call of TRBD1. Sequenced sample: PBMCs. The clonotype comes from a man between 25 and 39 years old in good health and CMV-seronegative. CDR3 sequence: CATSSGAGDAFF. The DNA sequence is given as TGTGCCACCAGCTCGGGGGCGGGGGACGCTTTCTTT.